These T cell receptor beta chains were read from a single sample in a study of T cell responses to AZD1222 COVID-19 vaccine. The method was immunoSEQ multiplex PCR; TCRdb's version includes in-frame clones alone and lacks a portion of them. The sample includes about 130,000 clones, about 90% seen only once; the top ten take approximately 2.1%. The material sequenced was peripheral blood, taken on day 0 of AZD1222 vaccination. Source of these receptors: an adult in good health. Both conserved end residues are part of each CDR3. The order of the fields is clone size, V gene, J gene, CDR3 protein. The listing skips clone size in some rows; elsewhere it reads once, few, many or a size class.

clone size: NA
V gene: TRBV12-3/TRBV12-4
J gene: TRBJ2-7
CDR3 protein: CATATGRDYEQYF

clone size: NA
V gene: TRBV4-3
J gene: TRBJ2-5
CDR3 protein: CASSQDVAGTGGWYQETQYF

clone size: NA
V gene: TRBV30
J gene: TRBJ1-5
CDR3 protein: CAWSVGSLDRVGQPQHF

clone size: NA
V gene: TRBV7-3
J gene: TRBJ2-3
CDR3 protein: CASSLRPQSGGGDTQYF

clone size: NA
V gene: TRBV4-3
J gene: TRBJ1-4
CDR3 protein: CASSQESGEKLFF

clone size: NA
V gene: TRBV19
J gene: TRBJ2-1
CDR3 protein: CASSISPSSYNEQFF

clone size: once
V gene: TRBV27
J gene: TRBJ1-1
CDR3 protein: CASALKDDTEAFF

clone size: NA
V gene: TRBV5-1
J gene: TRBJ1-6
CDR3 protein: CASSLTTGPNSPLHF

clone size: NA
V gene: TRBV5-6
J gene: TRBJ1-2
CDR3 protein: CASSIDTGDTIGYTF

clone size: NA
V gene: TRBV10-3
J gene: TRBJ1-5
CDR3 protein: CAISGQGSQPQHF